The entry that follows covers one T cell receptor (beta chain) sequence. Its antigen is still unknown. As every portion of the isolated RNA was reverse transcribed, the sequencing read expressed TCRB transcripts. The repertoire was sequenced with immunoSEQ multiplex PCR; TCRdb's copy has only in-frame clones and lacks some. Among a few hundred thousand clones, 15% to 20% were seen once, and the ten largest hold about 0.08%. This entry comes from a study of beta chain features in type 1 diabetes. General observations from the study: Patients' naive, central memory and regulatory TCRB repertoires appeared more alike than those of healthy donors. Junctions at VDJ sites from type 1 diabetes patients had fewer insertions and more deletions. All four CD4+ subsets from Type 1 diabetes patients carried moderately but significantly shorter TCRB CDR3s.

Trimming took off 2 bases at V and 5 bases at J, with 7 bases between the two ends. Germline CDR1 and CDR2: MNHNY and SVGAGI (reference sequence). The CDR3 covers 12 residues. The chain uses TRBV6-6 and TRBJ2-7; D is unresolved. The clonotype was recovered from a man aged 25 to 45 with type 1 diabetes. Source material: naive CD4+ T cells from blood. The CDR3 DNA is TGTGCCAGCAGTTACGAAGTGGACGAGCAGTACTTC. It encodes CASSYEVDEQYF.